This T cell receptor (beta chain) was identified in a study of human T cells and chemical hapten exposure. Overall study context: Alopecia areata, totalis or universalis affected patients, mainly female.

Using its own MiXCR run on the RACE reads, TCRdb lists one record per CDR3 protein. The sample lists under 75,000 distinct CDR3 sequences; around 10% were seen once. Time point given: patch test 3, about 24 weeks after DPC sensitization. The treatment: therapeutic diphenylcyclopropenone sensitization with weekly scalp DPC. The study enrolled 18 to 70-year-old alopecia patients suitable for DPC. Whole-study results and caveats: There were significantly more large CDR3 similarity clusters among expanded TCRs than among controls. Donors were affected by alopecia, so their immune reaction might vary from that of healthy individuals.

With respect to this clonotype: What it binds is unknown.

There are 14 residues in the CDR3. Per the germline V gene, CDR1 is SGHDN and CDR2 is FVKESK. V shed 0 bases and J shed 6 bases, with 6 bases lying between them. The sequencing used whole blood, collected in connection with sensitization to the hapten diphenylcyclopropenone (DPC). The genes are TRBV14 and TRBJ1-6; possibly TRBD1 for D (5 bases). The TCR was taken from a woman aged 45-65 years with alopecia areata. Some clones in this sample may be carry-over from other donors' samples. CDR3 nucleotide sequence: TGTGCCAGCAGCCAAGAGACAGTTAATTCACCCCTCCACTTT. Translated, it gives CASSQETVNSPLHF.